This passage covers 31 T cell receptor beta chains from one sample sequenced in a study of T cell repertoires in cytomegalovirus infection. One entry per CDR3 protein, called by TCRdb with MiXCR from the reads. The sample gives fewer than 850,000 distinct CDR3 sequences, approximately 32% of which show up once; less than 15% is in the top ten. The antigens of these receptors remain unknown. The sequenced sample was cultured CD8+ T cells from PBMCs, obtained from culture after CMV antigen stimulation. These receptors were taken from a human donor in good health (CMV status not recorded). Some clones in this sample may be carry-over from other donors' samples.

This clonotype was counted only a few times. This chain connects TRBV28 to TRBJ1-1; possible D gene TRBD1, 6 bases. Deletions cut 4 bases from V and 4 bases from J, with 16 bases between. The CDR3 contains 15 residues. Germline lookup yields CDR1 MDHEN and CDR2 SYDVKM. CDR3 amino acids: CASSSPVGTFTEAFF. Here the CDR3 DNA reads TGTGCCAGCAGTTCCCCGGTCGGGACATTCACTGAAGCTTTCTTT.

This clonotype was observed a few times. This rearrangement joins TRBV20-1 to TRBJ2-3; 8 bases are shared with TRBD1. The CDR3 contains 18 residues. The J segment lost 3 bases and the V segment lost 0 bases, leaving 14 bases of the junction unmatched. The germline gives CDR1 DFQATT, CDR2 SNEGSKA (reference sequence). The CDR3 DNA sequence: TGCAGTGCTAGAGATTGGGGCAGGGGGCGTCTTGCGACAGATACGCAGTATTTT. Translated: CSARDWGRGRLATDTQYF.

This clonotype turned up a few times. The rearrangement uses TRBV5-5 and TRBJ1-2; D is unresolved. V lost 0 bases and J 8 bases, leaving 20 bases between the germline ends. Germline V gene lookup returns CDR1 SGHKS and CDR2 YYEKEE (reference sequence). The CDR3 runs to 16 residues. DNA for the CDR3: TGTGCCAGCAGCTTGGGTTTTGTTCACGGCGAAGGGGGCTACACCTTC. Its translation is CASSLGFVHGEGGYTF.

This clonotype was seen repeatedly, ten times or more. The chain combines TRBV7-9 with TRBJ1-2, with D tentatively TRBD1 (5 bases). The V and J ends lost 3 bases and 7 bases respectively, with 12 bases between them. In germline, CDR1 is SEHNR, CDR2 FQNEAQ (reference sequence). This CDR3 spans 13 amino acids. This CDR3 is CASSLGGKRGYTF. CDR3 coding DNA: TGTGCCAGCAGCTTGGGGGGGAAACGTGGCTACACCTTC. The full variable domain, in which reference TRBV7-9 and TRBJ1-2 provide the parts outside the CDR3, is DTGVSQNPRHKITKRGQNVTFRCDPISEHNRLYWYRQTLGQGPEFLTYFQNEAQLEKSRLLSDRFSAERPKGSFSTLEIQRTEQGDSAMYLCASSLGGKRGYTFGSGTRLTVV.

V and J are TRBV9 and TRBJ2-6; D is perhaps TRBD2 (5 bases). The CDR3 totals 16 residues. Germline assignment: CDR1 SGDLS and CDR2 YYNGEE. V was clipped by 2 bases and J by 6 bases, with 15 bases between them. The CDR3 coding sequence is TGTGCCAGCAGCGTGTTGGACTCTCTCGCGGCCAACGTCCTGACTTTC. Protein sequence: CASSVLDSLAANVLTF.

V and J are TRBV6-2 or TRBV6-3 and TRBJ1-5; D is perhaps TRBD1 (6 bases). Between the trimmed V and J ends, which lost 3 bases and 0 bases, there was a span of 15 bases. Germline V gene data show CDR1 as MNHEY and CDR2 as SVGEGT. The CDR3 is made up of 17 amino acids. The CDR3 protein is CASSYTTGSYSNQPQHF. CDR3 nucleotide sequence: TGTGCCAGCAGTTATACAACAGGGTCATATAGCAATCAGCCCCAGCATTTT.

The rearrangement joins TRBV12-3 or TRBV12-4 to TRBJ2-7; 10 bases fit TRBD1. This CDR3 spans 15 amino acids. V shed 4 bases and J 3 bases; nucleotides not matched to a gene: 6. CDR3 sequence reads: CASSWAGTGDYEQYF. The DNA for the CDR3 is TGTGCCAGCAGTTGGGCCGGGACAGGGGACTACGAGCAGTACTTC.

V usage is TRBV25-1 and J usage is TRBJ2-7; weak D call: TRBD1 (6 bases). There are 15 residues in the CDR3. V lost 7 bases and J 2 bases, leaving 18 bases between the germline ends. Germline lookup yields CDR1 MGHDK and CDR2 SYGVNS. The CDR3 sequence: CASTPGDRDTYEQYF. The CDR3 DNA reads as TGTGCCAGCACCCCCGGGGACCGGGACACCTACGAGCAGTACTTC.

The CDR3 region is CASSQVCSSYGYTF. The CDR3 DNA is TGCGCCAGCAGCCAAGTTTGCTCGTCCTATGGCTACACCTTC. This rearrangement joins TRBV4-3 to TRBJ1-2; D is unclear. Trimming took off 1 base at V and 4 bases at J, with 10 bases between the two ends. The germline CDR1 and CDR2 sequences are LGHNA and YSLEER. The CDR3 has 14 amino acids.

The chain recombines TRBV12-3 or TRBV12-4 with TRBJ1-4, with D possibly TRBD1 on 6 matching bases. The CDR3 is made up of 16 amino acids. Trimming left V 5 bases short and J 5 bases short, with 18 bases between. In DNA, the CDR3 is TGTGCCAGCAGTCCCCGAGGAGGGGGGGACAATGAAAAACTGTTTTTT. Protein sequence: CASSPRGGGDNEKLFF.

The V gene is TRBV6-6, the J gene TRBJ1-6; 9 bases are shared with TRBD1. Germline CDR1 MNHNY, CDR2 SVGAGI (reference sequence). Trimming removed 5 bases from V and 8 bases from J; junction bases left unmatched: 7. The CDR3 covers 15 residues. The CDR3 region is CASSNRDRADSPLHF. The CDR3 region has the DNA TGTGCCAGCAGTAACCGGGACAGGGCAGATTCACCCCTCCACTTT.

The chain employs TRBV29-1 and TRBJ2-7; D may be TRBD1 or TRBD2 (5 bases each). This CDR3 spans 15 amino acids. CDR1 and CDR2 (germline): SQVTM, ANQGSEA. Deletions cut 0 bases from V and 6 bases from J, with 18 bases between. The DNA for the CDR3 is TGCAGCGTTGAAGATCAAGGCCAAAAGGGACCCGAGCAGTACTTC. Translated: CSVEDQGQKGPEQYF.

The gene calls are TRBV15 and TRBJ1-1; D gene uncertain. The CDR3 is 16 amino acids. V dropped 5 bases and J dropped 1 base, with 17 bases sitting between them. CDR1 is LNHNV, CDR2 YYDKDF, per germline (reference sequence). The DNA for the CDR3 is TGTGCCACCAGCCACCCGGAGGAGGGAGGGAACACTGAAGCTTTCTTT. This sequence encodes CATSHPEEGGNTEAFF.

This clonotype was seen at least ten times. This CDR3 is CASSLGVGTGVYEQYF. The CDR3 DNA follows: TGTGCCAGCAGCTTAGGGGTCGGGACAGGAGTTTACGAGCAGTACTTC. This rearrangement joins TRBV7-8 to TRBJ2-7, with 8 bases identical to TRBD1. The CDR3 length is 16 residues. The V gene's germline CDR1 is SGHVS and CDR2 FQNEAQ. J was trimmed by 4 bases and V by 1 base; bases with no gene match: 9. The complete variable domain, with remaining parts taken from reference TRBV7-8 and TRBJ2-7, reads GAGVSQSPRYKVAKRGQDVALRCDPISGHVSLFWYQQALGQGPEFLTYFQNEAQLDKSGLPSDRFFAERPEGSVSTLKIQRTQQEDSAVYLCASSLGVGTGVYEQYFGPGTRLTVT.

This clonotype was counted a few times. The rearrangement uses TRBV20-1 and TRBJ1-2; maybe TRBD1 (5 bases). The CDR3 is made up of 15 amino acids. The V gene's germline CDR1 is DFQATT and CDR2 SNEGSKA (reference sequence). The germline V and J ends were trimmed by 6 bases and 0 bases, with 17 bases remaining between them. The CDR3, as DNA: TGCAGTGCCTATTTCGGGACTCAAGCTAACTATGGCTACACCTTC. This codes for CSAYFGTQANYGYTF.

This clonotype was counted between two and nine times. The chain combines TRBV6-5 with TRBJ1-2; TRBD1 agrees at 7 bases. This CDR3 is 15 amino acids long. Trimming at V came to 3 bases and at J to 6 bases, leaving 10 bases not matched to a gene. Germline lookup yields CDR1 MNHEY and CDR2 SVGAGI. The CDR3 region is CASSYAGQVSDGYTF. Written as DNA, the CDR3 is TGTGCCAGCAGTTATGCCGGACAGGTATCGGATGGCTACACCTTC.

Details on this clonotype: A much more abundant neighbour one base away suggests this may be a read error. The CDR3 DNA is TGTGCCAGCAGTCCGTACGCCGGAGGTCACAATGAGCAGTTCTTC. Residues: CASSPYAGGHNEQFF. The J gene is TRBJ2-1, the V gene TRBV7-4, with D possibly being TRBD2 (5 bases). With 6 bases removed from V and 5 bases from J, the gap between germline ends came to 17 bases. The germline V gene encodes CDR1 SGHVT and CDR2 SQSDAQ. This CDR3 spans 15 amino acids.

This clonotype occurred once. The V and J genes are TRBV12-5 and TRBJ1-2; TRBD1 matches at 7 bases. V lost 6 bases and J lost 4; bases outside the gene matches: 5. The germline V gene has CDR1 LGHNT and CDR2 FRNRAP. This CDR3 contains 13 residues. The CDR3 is CASGSDRPYGYTF. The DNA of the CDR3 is TGTGCTAGTGGCTCGGACAGGCCCTATGGCTACACCTTC. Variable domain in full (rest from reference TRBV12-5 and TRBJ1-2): DARVTQTPRHKVTEMGQEVTMRCQPILGHNTVFWYRQTMMQGLELLAYFRNRAPLDDSGMPKDRFSAEMPDATLATLKIQPSEPRDSAVYFCASGSDRPYGYTFGSGTRLTVV.

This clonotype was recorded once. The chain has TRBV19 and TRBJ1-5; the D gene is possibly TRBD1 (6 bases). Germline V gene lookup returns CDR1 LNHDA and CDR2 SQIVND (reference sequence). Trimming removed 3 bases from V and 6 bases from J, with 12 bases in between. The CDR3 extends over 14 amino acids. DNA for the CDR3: TGTGCCAGTAGTATTTTGCAGGGGACTCAGCCCCAGCATTTT. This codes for CASSILQGTQPQHF.

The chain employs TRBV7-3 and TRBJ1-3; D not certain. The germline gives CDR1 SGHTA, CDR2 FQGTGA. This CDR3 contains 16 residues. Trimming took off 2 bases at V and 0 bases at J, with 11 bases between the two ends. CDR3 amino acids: CASSLVGSYSGNTIYF. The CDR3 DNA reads TGTGCCAGCAGCTTAGTGGGCAGCTACTCTGGAAACACCATATATTTT.

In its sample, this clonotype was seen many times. In DNA form, the CDR3 reads TGTGCCAGCAGTTTTTCAGGGTTTAATTCACCCCTCCACTTT. The encoded protein is CASSFSGFNSPLHF. The rearrangement joins TRBV27 to TRBJ1-6, with D maybe TRBD1 (5 bases). This CDR3 comprises 14 residues. The ends were cut back, 3 bases at V and 6 bases at J, with 9 bases in the middle. Per germline, CDR1 MNHEY and CDR2 SMNVEV (reference sequence).

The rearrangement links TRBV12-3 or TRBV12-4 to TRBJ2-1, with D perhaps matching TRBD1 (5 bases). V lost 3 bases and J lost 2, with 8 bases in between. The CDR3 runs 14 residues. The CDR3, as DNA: TGTGCCAGCAGTTTCAGGGAAACCTACAATGAGCAGTTCTTC. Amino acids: CASSFRETYNEQFF.

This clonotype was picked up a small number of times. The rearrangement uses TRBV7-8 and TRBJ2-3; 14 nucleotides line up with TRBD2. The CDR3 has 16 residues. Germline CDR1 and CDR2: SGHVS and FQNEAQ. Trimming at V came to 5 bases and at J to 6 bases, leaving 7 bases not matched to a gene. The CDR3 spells CASSARTSGGQDTQYF. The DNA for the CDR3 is TGTGCCAGCAGCGCGCGGACTAGCGGGGGGCAGGATACGCAGTATTTT.

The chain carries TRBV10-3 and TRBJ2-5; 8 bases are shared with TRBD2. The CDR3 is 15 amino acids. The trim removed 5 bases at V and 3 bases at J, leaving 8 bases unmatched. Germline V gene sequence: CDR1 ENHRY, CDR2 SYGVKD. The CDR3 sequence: CAISRFRGGEETQYF. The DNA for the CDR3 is TGTGCCATCAGTCGTTTTCGGGGGGGGGAAGAGACCCAGTACTTC.

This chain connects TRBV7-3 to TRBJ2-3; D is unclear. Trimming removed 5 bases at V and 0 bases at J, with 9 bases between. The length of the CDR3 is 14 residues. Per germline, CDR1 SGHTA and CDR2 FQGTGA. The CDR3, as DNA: TGTGCCAGCAGCCAACAGTCTAGCACAGATACGCAGTATTTT. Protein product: CASSQQSSTDTQYF.

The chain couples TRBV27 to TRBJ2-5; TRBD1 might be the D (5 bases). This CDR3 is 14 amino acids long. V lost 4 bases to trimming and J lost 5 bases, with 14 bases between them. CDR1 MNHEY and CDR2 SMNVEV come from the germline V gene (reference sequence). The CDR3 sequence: CASSSQQAWETQYF. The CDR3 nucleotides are TGTGCCAGCAGTTCCCAACAGGCCTGGGAGACCCAGTACTTC.

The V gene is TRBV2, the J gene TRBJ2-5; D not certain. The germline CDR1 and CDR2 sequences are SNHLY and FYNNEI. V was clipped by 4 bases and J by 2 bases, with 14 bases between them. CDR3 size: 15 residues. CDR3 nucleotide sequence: TGTGCCAGCAGTGCTTTCGACGACAATCAAGAGACCCAGTACTTC. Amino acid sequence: CASSAFDDNQETQYF.

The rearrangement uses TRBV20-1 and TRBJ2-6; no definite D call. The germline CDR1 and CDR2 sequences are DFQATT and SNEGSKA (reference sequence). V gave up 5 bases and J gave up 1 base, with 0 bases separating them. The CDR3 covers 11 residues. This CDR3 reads CSASGANVLTF. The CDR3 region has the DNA TGCAGTGCTTCTGGGGCCAACGTCCTGACTTTC.

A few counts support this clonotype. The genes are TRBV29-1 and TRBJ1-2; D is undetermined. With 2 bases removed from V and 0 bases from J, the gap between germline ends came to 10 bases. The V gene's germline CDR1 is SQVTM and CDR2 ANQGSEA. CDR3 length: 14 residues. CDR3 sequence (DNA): TGCAGCGTTGAATTCGCAGTAGCTAACTATGGCTACACCTTC. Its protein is CSVEFAVANYGYTF. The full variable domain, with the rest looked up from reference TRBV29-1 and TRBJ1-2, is SAVISQKPSRDICQRGTSLTIQCQVDSQVTMMFWYRQQPGQSLTLIATANQGSEATYESGFVIDKFPISRPNLTFSTLTVSNMSPEDSSIYLCSVEFAVANYGYTFGSGTRLTVV.

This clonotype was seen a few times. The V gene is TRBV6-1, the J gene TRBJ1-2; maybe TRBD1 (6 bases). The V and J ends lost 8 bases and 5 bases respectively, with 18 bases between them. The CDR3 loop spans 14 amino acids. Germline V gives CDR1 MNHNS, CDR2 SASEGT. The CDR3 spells CASAFGGQGYGYTF. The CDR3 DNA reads TGTGCCAGCGCCTTCGGGGGCCAGGGGTATGGCTACACCTTC.

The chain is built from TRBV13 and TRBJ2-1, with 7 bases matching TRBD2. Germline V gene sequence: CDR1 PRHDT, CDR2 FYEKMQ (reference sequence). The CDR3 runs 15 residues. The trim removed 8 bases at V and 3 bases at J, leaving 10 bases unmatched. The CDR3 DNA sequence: TGTGCCAGCGGAGCGGGGCGGGGGATCTACAATGAGCAGTTCTTC. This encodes CASGAGRGIYNEQFF.